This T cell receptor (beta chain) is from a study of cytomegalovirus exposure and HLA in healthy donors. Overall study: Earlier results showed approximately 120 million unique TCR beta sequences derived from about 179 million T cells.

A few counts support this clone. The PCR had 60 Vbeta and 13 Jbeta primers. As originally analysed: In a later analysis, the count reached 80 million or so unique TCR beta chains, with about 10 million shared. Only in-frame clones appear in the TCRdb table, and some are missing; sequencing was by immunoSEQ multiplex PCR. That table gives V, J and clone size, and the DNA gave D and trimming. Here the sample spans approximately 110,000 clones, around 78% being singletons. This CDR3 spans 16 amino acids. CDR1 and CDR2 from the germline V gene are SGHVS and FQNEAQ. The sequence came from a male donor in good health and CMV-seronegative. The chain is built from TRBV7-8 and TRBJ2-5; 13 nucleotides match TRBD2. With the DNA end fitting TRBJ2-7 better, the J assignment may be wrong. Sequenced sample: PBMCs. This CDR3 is CASSLARTSGSYEQYF. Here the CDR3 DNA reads TGTGCCAGCAGCTTAGCCCGGACTAGCGGGAGCTACGAGCAGTACTTC.